This T cell receptor beta chain derives from a study of blood T cell repertoires in COVID-19. Overall study context: Spain, Italy and the United States supplied samples that represented acute and convalescent COVID-19. Sources were T cells, B-cell-depleted T cells, or PBMCs; the material itself was cDNA or gDNA.

In the study's own analysis: Reference gene primer amplification gave nucleated cell count estimates. Method: immunoSEQ multiplex PCR; TCRdb's copy keeps in-frame clones and lacks some. V, J and clone size derive from that table, while D and trimming were established from the DNA sequence. In the table there are 90,000 to 120,000 clones, 70% to 90% of which are singletons. The length of the CDR3 is 11 residues. V lost 5 bases to trimming and J lost 8 bases, with 6 bases between them. The sequence was obtained from a man in his forties with active or convalescent COVID-19. The sample consisted of peripheral blood. This chain connects TRBV12-3 or TRBV12-4 to TRBJ1-4; no reliable D call. The CDR3 coding sequence is TGTGCCAGCAGTAGGCGGGAAAAACTGTTTTTT. This sequence encodes CASSRREKLFF.